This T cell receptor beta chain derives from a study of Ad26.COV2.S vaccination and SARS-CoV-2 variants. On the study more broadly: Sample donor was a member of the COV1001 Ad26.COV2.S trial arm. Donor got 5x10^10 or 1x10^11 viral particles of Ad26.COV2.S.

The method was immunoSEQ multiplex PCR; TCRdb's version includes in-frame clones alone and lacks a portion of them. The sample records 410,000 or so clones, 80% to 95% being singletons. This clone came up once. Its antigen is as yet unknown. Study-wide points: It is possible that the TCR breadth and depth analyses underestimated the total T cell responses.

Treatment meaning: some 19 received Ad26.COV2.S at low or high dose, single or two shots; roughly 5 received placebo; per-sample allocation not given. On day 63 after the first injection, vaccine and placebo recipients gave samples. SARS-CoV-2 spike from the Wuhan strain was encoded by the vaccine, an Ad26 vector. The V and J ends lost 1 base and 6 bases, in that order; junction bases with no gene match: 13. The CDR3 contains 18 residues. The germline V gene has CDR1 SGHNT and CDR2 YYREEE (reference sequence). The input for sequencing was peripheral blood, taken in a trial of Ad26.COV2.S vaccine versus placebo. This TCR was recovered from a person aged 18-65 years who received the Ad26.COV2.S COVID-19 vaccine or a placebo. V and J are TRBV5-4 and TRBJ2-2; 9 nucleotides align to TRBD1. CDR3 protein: CASSLLGTGRRGAGELFF. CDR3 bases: TGTGCCAGCAGCTTGTTAGGGACAGGGCGTCGGGGTGCCGGGGAGCTGTTTTTT.